This entry features one T cell receptor (beta chain) sequence. CDR1 and CDR2 (germline): SGHNT, YENEEA. The length of the CDR3 is 15 residues. With 6 bases clipped from V and 3 bases from J, the junction kept 8 bases outside the gene matches. Sequencing was performed with immunoSEQ multiplex PCR; in TCRdb, only in-frame clones are kept and a portion is missing. In the table there are approximately 660,000 clones, roughly 88% of which are singletons. This entry is derived from a study of shared T cell receptors in the human thymus. The same sample was also studied in work on human thymus T cells. From that study: In corrective heart surgery, resections were taken, and these provided the thymus tissue. Use of V and J genes seemed skewed within the thymic and blood repertoires.

The chain has TRBV11-3 and TRBJ2-7, with 10 bases identical to TRBD2. This TCR was recovered from a boy younger than two with a congenital heart defect. Material: thymocytes. Written as DNA, the CDR3 is TGTGCCAGCAGAATCGGGACTAGCGACATCTACGAGCAGTACTTC. Translated: CASRIGTSDIYEQYF.